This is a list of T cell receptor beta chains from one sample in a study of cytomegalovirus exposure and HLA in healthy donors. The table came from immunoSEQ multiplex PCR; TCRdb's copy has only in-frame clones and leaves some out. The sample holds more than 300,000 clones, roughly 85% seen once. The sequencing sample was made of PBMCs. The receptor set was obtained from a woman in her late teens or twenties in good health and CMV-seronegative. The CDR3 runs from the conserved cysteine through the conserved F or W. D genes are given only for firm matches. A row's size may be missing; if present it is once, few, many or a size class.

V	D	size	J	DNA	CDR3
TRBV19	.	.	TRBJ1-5	TGTGCCAGTAGTCCTCGCTCACTCCAGGGCCAGCCCCAGCATTTT	CASSPRSLQGQPQHF
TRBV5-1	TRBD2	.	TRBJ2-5	TGCGCCAGCAGCCCGGGACTAGCTTCGGAGACCCAGTACTTC	CASSPGLASETQYF
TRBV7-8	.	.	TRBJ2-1	TGTGCCAGCAGCTTAGATTACCAAGAGAAGTTCTTC	CASSLDYQEKFF
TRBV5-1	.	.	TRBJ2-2	TGCGCCAGCAGCGCGGACTTCGCCGGGGAGCTGTTTTTT	CASSADFAGELFF
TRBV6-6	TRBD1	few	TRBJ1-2	TGTGCCAGCAGCCAGCAGGGGGGCGGCTACACCTTC	CASSQQGGGYTF
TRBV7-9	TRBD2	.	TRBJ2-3	TGTGCCAGCAGCCCCGTAGCGGGAGGGTACACAGATACGCAGTATTTT	CASSPVAGGYTDTQYF
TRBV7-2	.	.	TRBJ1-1	TGTGCCAGCAGCTTGGGTCGGGGAACGTCCGAAGCTTTCTTT	CASSLGRGTSEAFF
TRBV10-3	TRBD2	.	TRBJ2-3	TGTGCCATCAGTGAGGCGGGCTGGACTAGCGAACTCACAGATACGCAGTATTTT	CAISEAGWTSELTDTQYF
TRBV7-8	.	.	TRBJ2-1	TGTGCCAGCAGCCGCAGGACAGAGTACAATGAGCAGTTCTTC	CASSRRTEYNEQFF
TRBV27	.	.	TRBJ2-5	TGTGCCAGCAGTTTAATAGGAGGGGGCGGCCAGACCCAGTACTTC	CASSLIGGGGQTQYF
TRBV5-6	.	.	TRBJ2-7	TGTGCCAGCAGCAACAGGGTACTCTACGAGCAGTACTTC	CASSNRVLYEQYF
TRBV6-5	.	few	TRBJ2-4	TGTGCCAGCAGAGGGGTCACCGACATTCAGTACTTC	CASRGVTDIQYF
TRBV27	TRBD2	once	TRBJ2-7	TGTGCCAGCAGTTTATCTTCCCCAAACCCGGGACTAGGGACCTACGAGCAGTACTTC	CASSLSSPNPGLGTYEQYF
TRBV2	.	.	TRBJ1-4	TGTGCCAGCAGTGAAGGGGACACCAATAATGAAAAACTGTTTTTT	CASSEGDTNNEKLFF
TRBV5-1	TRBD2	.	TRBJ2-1	TGCGCCAGCAGCTTGGGAGTAGCGGGAGGTGAGCAGTTCTTC	CASSLGVAGGEQFF
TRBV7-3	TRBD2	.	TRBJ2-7	TGTGCCAGCAGCTTAAAGACGGGGGGAACAGCGGACCCCCAGTACGAGCAGTACTTC	CASSLKTGGTADPQYEQYF
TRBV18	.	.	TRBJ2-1	TGTGCCAGCTCACCACCGGAGGCAGCGGCAAACAATGAGCAGTTCTTC	CASSPPEAAANNEQFF
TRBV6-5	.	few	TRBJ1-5	TGTGCCAGCAGTCTCGGACAGAGCAATCAGCCCCAGCATTTT	CASSLGQSNQPQHF
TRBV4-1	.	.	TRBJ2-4	TGCGCCAGCAGCCAAAACTGGAGGCTCCCCCAACTCAAGAACATTCAGTACTTC	CASSQNWRLPQLKNIQYF
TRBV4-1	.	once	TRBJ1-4	TGCGCCAGCAGCCAAGAAGAGGCGGGGCAGTGGTATGAAAAACTGTTTTTT	CASSQEEAGQWYEKLFF
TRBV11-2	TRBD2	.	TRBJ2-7	TGTGCCAGCAGCTCCCGCGGGACTAGCGGCTACGAGCAGTACTTC	CASSSRGTSGYEQYF
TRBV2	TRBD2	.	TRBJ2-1	TGTGCCAGCAGTGTTACTAGCGGGAGATACAATGAGCAGTTCTTC	CASSVTSGRYNEQFF
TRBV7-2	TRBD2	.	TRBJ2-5	TGTGCCAGCAGCTTAGGGGCGGGAGGAGGGGAGACCCAGTACTTC	CASSLGAGGGETQYF
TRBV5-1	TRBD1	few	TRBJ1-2	TGCGCCAGCAGCTTGGAACCGGGACAGGGAGTTGGCTACACCTTC	CASSLEPGQGVGYTF
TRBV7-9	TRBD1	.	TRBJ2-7	TGTGCCTCGGGGTGGACAGGTGGTCCCTACGAGCAGTACTTC	CASGWTGGPYEQYF
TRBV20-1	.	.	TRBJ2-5	TGCAGTGCCCCGGGGGTGGAGACCCAGTACTTC	CSAPGVETQYF
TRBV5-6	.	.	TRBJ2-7	TGTGCCAGCAGCTTGGGGGGGCCAGGGAGCTCCTACGAGCAGTACTTC	CASSLGGPGSSYEQYF
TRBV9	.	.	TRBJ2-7	TGTGCCAGCAGCGTAGGAGTCGGCTCCTACGAGCAGTACTTC	CASSVGVGSYEQYF